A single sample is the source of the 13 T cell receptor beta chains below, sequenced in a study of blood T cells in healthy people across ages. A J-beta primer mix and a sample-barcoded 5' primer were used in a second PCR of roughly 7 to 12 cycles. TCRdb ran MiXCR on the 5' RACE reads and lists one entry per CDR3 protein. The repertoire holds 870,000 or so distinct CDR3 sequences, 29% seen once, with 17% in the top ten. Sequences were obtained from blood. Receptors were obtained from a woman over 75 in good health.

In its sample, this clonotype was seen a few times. The CDR3 nucleotides are TGTGCCAGCCGGACTCGGGGGTCCCGCACAGATACGCAGTATTTT. Protein: CASRTRGSRTDTQYF. This chain joins TRBV6-2 or TRBV6-3 and TRBJ2-3, with TRBD2 as a possible D gene (6 bases). Germline loops: CDR1 MNHEY, CDR2 SVGEGT. This CDR3 has 15 amino acids. Trimming pared 8 bases from V and 1 base from J, leaving 16 bases between.

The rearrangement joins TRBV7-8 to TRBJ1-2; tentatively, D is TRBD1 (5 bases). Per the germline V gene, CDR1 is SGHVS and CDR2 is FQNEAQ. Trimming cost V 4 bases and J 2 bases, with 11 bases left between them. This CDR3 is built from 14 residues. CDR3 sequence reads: CASSCDRGNYGYTF. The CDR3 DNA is TGTGCCAGCAGCTGTGACCGGGGGAACTATGGCTACACCTTC.

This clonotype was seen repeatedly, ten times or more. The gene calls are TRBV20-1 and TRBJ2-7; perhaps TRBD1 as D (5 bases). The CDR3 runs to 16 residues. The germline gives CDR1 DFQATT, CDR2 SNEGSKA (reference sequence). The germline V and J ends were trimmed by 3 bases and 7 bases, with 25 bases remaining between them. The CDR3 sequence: CSARSNLQAFPSEQYF. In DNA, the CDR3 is TGCAGTGCTAGGTCGAATTTACAGGCTTTTCCATCAGAGCAGTACTTC.

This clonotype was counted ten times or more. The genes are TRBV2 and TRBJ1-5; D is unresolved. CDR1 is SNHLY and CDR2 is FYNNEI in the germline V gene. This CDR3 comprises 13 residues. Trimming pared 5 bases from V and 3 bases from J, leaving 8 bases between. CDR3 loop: CASSIRFNQPQHF. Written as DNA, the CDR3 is TGTGCCAGCAGTATCAGATTCAATCAGCCCCAGCATTTT.

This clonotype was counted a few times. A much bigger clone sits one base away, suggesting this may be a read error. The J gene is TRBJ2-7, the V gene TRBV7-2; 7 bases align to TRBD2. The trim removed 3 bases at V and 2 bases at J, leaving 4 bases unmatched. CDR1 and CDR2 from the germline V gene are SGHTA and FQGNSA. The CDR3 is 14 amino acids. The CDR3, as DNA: TGTACCAGCAGCTTTGCGGCGGGGGCCTACGAGCAGTACTTC. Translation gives CTSSFAAGAYEQYF.

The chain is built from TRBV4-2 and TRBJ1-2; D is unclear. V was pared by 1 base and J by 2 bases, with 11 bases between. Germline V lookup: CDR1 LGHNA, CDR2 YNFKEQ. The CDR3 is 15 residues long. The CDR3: CASSQGGGENYGYTF. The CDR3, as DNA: TGTGCCAGCAGCCAAGGCGGTGGGGAGAACTATGGCTACACCTTC.

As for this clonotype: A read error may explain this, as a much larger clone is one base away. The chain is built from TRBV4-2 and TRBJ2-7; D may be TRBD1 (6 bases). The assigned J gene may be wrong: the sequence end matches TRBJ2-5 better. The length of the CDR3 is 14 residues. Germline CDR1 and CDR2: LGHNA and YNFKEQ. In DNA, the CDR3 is TGTGCCAGCAGCCAAGAAACAGGGACAGAGACCCAGTACTTC. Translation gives CASSQETGTETQYF.

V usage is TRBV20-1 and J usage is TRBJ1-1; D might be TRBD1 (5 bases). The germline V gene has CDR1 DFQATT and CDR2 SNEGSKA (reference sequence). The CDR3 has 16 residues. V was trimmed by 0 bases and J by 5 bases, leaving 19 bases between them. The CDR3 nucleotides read TGCAGTGCTAGAGATGAGTGGCCAGGAGAGGGGACTGAAGCTTTCTTT. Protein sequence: CSARDEWPGEGTEAFF.

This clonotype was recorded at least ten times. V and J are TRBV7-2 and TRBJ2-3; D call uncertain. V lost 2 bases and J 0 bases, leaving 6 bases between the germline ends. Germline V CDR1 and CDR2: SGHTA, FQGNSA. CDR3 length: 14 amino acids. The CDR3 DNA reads TGTGCCAGCAGCTTAATCGGTAGCACAGATACGCAGTATTTT. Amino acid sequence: CASSLIGSTDTQYF.

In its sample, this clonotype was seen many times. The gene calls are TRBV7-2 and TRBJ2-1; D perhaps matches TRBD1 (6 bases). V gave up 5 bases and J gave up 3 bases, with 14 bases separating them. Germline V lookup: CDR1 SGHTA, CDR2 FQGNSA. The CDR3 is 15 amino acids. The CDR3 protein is CASSLSQGYYNEQFF. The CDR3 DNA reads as TGTGCCAGCAGCCTCAGTCAGGGGTACTACAATGAGCAGTTCTTC.

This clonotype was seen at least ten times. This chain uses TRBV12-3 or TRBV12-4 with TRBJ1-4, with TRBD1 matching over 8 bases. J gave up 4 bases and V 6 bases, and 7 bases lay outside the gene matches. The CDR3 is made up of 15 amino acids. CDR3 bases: TGTGCCAGCAGGACTGCAGGGGGCGGTAATGAAAAACTGTTTTTT. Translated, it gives CASRTAGGGNEKLFF.

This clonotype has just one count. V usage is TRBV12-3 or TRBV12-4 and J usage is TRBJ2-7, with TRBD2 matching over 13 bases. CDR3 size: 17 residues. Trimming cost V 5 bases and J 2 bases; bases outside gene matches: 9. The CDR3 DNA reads TGTGCCAGCAGTCGTGGGACTAGCGGGGCGTCTCCCTACGAGCAGTACTTC. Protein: CASSRGTSGASPYEQYF.

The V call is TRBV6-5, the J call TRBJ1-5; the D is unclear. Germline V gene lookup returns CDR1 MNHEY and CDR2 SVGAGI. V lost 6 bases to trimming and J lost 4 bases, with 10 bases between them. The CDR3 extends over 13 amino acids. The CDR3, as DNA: TGTGCCAGCAGCGAGACACTAAATCAGCCCCAGCATTTT. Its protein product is CASSETLNQPQHF.